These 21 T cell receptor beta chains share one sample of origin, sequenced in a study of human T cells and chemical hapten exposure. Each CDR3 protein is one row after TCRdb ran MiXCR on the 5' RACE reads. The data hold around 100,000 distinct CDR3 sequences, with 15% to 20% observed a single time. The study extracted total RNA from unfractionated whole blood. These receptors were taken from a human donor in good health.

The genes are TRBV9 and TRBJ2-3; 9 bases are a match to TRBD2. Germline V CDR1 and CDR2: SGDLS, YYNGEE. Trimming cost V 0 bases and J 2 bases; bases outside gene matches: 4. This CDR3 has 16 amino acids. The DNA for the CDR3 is TGTGCCAGCAGCGTAGGCCCTAGCGGGACCACAGATACGCAGTATTTT. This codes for CASSVGPSGTTDTQYF.

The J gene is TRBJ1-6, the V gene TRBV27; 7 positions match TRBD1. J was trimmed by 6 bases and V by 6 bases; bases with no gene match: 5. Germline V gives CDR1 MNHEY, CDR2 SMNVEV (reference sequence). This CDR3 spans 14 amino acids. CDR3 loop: CASSQTGPNSPLHF. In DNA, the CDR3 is TGTGCCAGCAGCCAGACAGGGCCTAATTCACCCCTCCACTTT.

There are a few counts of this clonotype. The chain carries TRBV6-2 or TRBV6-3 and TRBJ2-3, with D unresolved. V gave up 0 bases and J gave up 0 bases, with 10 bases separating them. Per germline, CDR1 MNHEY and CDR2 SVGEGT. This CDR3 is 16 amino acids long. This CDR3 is CASSYSSGDSTDTQYF. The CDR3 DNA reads TGTGCCAGCAGTTACTCTTCGGGTGACAGCACAGATACGCAGTATTTT.

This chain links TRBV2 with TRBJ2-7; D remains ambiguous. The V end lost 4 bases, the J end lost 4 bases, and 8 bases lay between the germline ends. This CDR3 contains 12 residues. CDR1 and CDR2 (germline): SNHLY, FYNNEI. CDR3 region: CASSVGVYEQYF. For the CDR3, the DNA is TGTGCCAGCAGTGTTGGGGTTTACGAGCAGTACTTC. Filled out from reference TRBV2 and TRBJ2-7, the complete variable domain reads EPEVTQTPSHQVTQMGQEVILRCVPISNHLYFYWYRQILGQKVEFLVSFYNNEISEKSEIFDDQFSVERPDGSNFTLKIRSTKLEDSAMYFCASSVGVYEQYFGPGTRLTVT.

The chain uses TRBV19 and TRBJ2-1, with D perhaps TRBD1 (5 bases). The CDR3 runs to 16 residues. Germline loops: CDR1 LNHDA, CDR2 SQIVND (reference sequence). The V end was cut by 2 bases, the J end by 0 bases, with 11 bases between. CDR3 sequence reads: CASSIPGRASYNEQFF. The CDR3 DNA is TGTGCCAGTAGTATACCGGGCAGGGCCTCCTACAATGAGCAGTTCTTC.

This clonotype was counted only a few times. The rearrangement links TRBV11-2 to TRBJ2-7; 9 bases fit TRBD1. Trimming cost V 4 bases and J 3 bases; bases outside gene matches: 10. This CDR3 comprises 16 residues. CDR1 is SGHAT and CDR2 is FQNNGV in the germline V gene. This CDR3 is CASSSEAGQGYYEQYF. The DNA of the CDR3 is TGTGCCAGCAGCTCCGAAGCGGGACAGGGATACTACGAGCAGTACTTC.

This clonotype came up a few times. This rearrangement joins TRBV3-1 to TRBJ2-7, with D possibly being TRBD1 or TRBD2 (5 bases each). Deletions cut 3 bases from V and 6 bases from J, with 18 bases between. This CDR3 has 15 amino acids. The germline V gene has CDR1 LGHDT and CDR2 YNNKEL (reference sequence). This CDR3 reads CASSHPWARGREQYF. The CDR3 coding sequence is TGTGCCAGCAGCCACCCCTGGGCGAGGGGTCGCGAGCAGTACTTC.

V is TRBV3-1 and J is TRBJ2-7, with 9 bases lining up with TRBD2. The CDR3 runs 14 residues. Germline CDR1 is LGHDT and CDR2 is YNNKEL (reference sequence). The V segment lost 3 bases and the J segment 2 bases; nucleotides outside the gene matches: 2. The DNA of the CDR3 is TGTGCCAGCAGCCAGCGGGAGGGCGCCTACGAGCAGTACTTC. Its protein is CASSQREGAYEQYF.

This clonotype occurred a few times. Written as DNA, the CDR3 is TGCAGCGCTCGCCGACAGGACAATACCTACGAGCAGTACTTC. Residues: CSARRQDNTYEQYF. The chain carries TRBV29-1 and TRBJ2-7, with D possibly being TRBD1 (6 bases). This CDR3 is built from 14 residues. CDR1 and CDR2 from the germline V gene are SQVTM and ANQGSEA. V was cut by 7 bases and J by 2 bases, with 18 bases left in between.

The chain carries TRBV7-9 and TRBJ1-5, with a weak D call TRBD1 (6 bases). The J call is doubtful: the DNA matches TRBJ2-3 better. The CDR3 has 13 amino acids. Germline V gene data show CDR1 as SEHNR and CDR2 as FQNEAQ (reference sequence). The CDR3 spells CASSDRFGQPQYF. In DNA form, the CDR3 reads TGTGCCAGCAGCGACAGGTTCGGTCAGCCCCAGTATTTT.

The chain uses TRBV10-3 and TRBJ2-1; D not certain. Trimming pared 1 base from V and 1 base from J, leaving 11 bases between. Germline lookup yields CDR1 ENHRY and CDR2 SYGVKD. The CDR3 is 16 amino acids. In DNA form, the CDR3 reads TGTGCCATCAGTGAGTTAGGGCCTCAATCCTACAATGAGCAGTTCTTC. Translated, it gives CAISELGPQSYNEQFF.

The CDR3 coding sequence is TGTGCCAGCAGCCTAGGACTAGCGGGAGTCGGGGAGACCCAGTACTTC. Translating gives CASSLGLAGVGETQYF. This chain connects TRBV11-2 to TRBJ2-5, with 13 nucleotides matching TRBD2. Germline V lookup: CDR1 SGHAT, CDR2 FQNNGV. J lost 5 bases, V lost 5 bases, and 8 bases had no gene match. CDR3 length equals 16 residues.

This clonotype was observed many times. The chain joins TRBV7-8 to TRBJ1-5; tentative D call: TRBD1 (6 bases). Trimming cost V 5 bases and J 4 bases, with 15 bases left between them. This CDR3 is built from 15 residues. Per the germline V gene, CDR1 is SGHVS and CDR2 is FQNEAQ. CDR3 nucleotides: TGTGCCAGCAGCACAGGGACGACGGTTAATCAGCCCCAGCATTTT. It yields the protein CASSTGTTVNQPQHF.

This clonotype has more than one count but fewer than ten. CDR3 protein: CASSPRTGQETQYF. CDR3 in DNA: TGTGCCAGTAGTCCTAGGACAGGGCAAGAGACCCAGTACTTC. V is TRBV19 and J is TRBJ2-5, with TRBD1 matching 8 bases. Germline V CDR1 and CDR2: LNHDA, SQIVND (reference sequence). V lost 5 bases to trimming and J lost 2 bases; unmatched junction nucleotides: 4. This CDR3 has 14 amino acids. The full variable domain, its missing parts supplied by reference TRBV19 and TRBJ2-5, is DGGITQSPKYLFRKEGQNVTLSCEQNLNHDAMYWYRQDPGQGLRLIYYSQIVNDFQKGDIAEGYSVSREKKESFPLTVTSAQKNPTAFYLCASSPRTGQETQYFGPGTRLLVL.

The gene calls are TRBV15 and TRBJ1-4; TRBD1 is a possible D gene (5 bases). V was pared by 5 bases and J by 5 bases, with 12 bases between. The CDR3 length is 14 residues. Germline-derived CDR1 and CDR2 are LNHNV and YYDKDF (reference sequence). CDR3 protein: CATSHDRRNEKLFF. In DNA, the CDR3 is TGTGCCACCAGCCACGACAGACGGAATGAAAAACTGTTTTTT. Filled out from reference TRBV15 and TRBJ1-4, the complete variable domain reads DAMVIQNPRYQVTQFGKPVTLSCSQTLNHNVMYWYQQKSSQAPKLLFHYYDKDFNNEADTPDNFQSRRPNTSFCFLDIRSPGLGDTAMYLCATSHDRRNEKLFFGSGTQLSVL.

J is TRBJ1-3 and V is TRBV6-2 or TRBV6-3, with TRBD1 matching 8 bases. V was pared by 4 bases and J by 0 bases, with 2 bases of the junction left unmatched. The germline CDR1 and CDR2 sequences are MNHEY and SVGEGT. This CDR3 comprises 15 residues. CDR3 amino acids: CASSWDRTSGNTIYF. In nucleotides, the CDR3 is TGTGCCAGCAGTTGGGACAGGACCTCTGGAAACACCATATATTTT.

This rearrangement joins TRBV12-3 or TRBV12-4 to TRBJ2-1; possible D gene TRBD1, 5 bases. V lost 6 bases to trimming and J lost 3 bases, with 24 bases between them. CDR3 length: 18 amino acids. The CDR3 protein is CASSLVIGAEIIYNEQFF. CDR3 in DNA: TGTGCCAGCAGCTTGGTGATAGGGGCGGAGATTATCTACAATGAGCAGTTCTTC.

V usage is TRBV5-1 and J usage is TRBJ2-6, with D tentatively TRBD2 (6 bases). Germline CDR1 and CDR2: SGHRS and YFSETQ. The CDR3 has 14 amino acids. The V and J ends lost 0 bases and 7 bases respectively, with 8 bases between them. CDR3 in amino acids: CASSLGGTANVLTF. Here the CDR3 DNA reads TGCGCCAGCAGCTTGGGAGGGACTGCCAACGTCCTGACTTTC.

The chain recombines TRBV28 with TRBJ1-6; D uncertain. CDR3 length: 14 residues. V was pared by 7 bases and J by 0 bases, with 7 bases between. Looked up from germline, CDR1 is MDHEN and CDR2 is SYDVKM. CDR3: CASIMSSYNSPLHF. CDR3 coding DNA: TGTGCCAGCATCATGAGCTCCTATAATTCACCCCTCCACTTT. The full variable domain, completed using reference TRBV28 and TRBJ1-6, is DVKVTQSSRYLVKRTGEKVFLECVQDMDHENMFWYRQDPGLGLRLIYFSYDVKMKEKGDIPEGYSVSREKKERFSLILESASTNQTSMYLCASIMSSYNSPLHFGNGTRLTVT.

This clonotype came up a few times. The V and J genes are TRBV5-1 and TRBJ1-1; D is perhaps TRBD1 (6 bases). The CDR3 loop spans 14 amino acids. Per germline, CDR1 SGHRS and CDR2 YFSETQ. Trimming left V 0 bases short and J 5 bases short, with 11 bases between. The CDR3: CASSLGGPGTEAFF. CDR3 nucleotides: TGCGCCAGCAGCTTGGGGGGGCCGGGTACTGAAGCTTTCTTT.

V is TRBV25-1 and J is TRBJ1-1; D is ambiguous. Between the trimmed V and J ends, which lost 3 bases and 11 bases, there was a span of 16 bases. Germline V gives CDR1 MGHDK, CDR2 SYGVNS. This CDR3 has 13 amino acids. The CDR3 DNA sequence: TGTGCCAGCAGTGATATTACGAGGACGATGGCTTTCTTT. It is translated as CASSDITRTMAFF.